This T cell receptor (beta chain) was captured in a study of lymphopenia after photon versus proton radiotherapy. About this clone: Its antigen is currently unknown.

There are 15 residues in the CDR3. The V gene end was trimmed by 4 bases and the J gene end by 0 bases; junction bases not matched to a gene: 2. Germline V gene data show CDR1 as SGHRS and CDR2 as YFSETQ. The study, taken as a whole, reports: Oligoclonal CD8+ Temra expansion after nadir drove photon patients' diversity drop. Relative stability marked proton patients; photon patients lost diversity and naive cells. Authors raise, but do not show, better survival with proton therapy.

Sequencing used immunoSEQ multiplex PCR; TCRdb keeps in-frame clones, though not all of them. The data show 70,000 or so clones, roughly 90% seen once. The sample consisted of peripheral blood, taken from a patient treated with photon-based radiotherapy. The chain couples TRBV5-1 to TRBJ1-4, with 8 bases fitting TRBD1. The origin of this receptor is a middle-aged woman with cholangiocarcinoma. CDR3 DNA: TGCGCCAGCAGCAGGACAGGGACAACTAATGAAAAACTGTTTTTT. Amino acids: CASSRTGTTNEKLFF. The whole variable domain, filled in from reference TRBV5-1 and TRBJ1-4, reads KAGVTQTPRYLIKTRGQQVTLSCSPISGHRSVSWYQQTPGQGLQFLFEYFSETQRNKGNFPGRFSGRQFSNSRSEMNVSTLELGDSALYLCASSRTGTTNEKLFFGSGTQLSVL.